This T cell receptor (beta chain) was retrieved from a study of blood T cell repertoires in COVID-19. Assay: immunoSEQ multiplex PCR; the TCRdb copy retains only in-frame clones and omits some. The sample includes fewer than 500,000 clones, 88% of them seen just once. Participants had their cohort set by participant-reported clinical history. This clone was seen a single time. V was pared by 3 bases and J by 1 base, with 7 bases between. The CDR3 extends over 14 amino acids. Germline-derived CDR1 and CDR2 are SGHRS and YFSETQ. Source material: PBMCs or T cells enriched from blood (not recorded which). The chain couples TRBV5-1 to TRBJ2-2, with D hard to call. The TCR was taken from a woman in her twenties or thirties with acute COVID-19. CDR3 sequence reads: CASSSYKNTGELFF. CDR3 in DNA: TGCGCCAGCAGCTCGTACAAGAACACCGGGGAGCTGTTTTTT.